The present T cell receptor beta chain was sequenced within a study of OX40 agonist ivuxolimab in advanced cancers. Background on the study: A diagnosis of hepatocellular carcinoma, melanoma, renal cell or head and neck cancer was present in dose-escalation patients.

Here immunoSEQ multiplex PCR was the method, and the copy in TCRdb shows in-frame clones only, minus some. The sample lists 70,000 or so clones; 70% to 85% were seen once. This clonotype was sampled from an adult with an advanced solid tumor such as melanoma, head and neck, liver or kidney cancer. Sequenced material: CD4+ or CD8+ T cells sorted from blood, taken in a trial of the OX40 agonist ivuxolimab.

CDR3 loop: CASSLVRTLYRNEQFF. CDR3 sequence (DNA): TGTGCCAGCAGCTTAGTCAGGACGCTATACCGGAATGAGCAGTTCTTC. The rearrangement uses TRBV7-2 and TRBJ2-1; unclear D gene. The V end lost 1 base, the J end lost 7 bases, and 17 bases lay between the germline ends. The CDR3 is made up of 16 amino acids. The V gene's germline CDR1 is SGHTA and CDR2 FQGNSA. Supplemented by reference TRBV7-2 and TRBJ2-1, the full variable domain reads GAGVSQSPSNKVTEKGKDVELRCDPISGHTALYWYRQSLGQGLEFLIYFQGNSAPDKSGLPSDRFSAERTGGSVSTLTIQRTQQEDSAVYLCASSLVRTLYRNEQFFGPGTRLTVL.